A selection of T cell receptor beta chains follows, all from one sample in a study of cytomegalovirus exposure and HLA in healthy donors. The data were produced by immunoSEQ multiplex PCR, yet TCRdb's version contains in-frame clones alone and is incomplete. The profile shows around 100,000 clones, about 82% of them singletons. Source material: PBMCs. These receptors were collected from a man aged 30 to 39 in good health and CMV-seronegative. Each CDR3 is given with its conserved first and last residue. The listing skips clone size in some rows; elsewhere it reads once, few, many or a size class.

TRBV4-1	TRBJ1-2	few	CASSQPLSRTQDYGYTF
TRBV19	TRBJ2-7	.	CASSLTGGTYEQYF
TRBV5-6	TRBJ1-2	.	CASSAAGGEGYTF
TRBV5-1	TRBJ1-1	.	CASSSQGGEAFF
TRBV5-4	TRBJ2-3	.	CASSLGQGGWGTQYF
TRBV6-5	TRBJ1-3	.	CASSYDLGSAGGTIYF
TRBV11-2	TRBJ2-7	.	CASSSSADPGAEQYF
TRBV5-1	TRBJ2-1	.	CASSSSKLAGARSYNEQFF
TRBV6-8	TRBJ2-3	once	CASRARLASSTDTQYF
TRBV9	TRBJ1-5	.	CASSPPGTGDQPQHF